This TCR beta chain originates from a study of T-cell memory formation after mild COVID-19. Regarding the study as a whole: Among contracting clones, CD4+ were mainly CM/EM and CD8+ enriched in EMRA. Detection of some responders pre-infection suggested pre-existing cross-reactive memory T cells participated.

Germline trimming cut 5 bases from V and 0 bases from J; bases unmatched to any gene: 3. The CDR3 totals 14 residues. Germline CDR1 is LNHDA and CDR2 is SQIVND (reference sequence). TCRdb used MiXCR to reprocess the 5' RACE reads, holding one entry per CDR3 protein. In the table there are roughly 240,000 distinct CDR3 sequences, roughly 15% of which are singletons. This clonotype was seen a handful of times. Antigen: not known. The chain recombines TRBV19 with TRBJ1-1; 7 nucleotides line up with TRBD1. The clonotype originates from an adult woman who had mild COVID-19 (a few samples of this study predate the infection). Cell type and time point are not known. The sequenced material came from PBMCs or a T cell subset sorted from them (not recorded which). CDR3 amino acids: CASSPQGMNTEAFF. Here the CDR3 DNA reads TGTGCCAGTAGTCCACAGGGGATGAACACTGAAGCTTTCTTT. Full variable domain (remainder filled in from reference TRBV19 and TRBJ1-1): DGGITQSPKYLFRKEGQNVTLSCEQNLNHDAMYWYRQDPGQGLRLIYYSQIVNDFQKGDIAEGYSVSREKKESFPLTVTSAQKNPTAFYLCASSPQGMNTEAFFGQGTRLTVV.